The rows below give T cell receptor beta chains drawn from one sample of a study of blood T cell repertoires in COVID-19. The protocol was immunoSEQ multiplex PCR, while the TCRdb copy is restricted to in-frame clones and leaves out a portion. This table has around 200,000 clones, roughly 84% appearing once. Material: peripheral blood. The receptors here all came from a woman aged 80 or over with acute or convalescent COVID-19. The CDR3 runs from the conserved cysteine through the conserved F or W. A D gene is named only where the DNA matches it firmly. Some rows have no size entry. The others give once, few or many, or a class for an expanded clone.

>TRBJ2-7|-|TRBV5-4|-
CASSLGGGRSYEQYF
TGTGCCAGCAGCTTGGGCGGCGGCCGCTCCTACGAGCAGTACTTC
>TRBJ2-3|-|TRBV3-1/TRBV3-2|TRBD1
CASSQGQEPPDTQYF
TGTGCCAGCAGCCAGGGACAGGAGCCACCGGATACGCAGTATTTT
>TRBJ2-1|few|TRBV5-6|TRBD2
CASTLNTGLGMNEQFF
TGTGCCAGCACCCTAAATACGGGACTAGGGATGAATGAGCAGTTCTTC
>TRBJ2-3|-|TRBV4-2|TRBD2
CASSRASGSTDTQYF
TGTGCCAGCAGCCGAGCTAGCGGAAGCACAGATACGCAGTATTTT
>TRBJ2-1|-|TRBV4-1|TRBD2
CASSSGLADNEQFF
TGCGCCAGCAGCTCGGGACTAGCGGACAATGAGCAGTTCTTC
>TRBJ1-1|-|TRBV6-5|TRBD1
CAIQGARPEAFF
TGTGCCATCCAGGGGGCGAGGCCTGAAGCTTTCTTT
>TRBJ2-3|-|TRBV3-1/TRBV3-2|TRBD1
CASSQPRQGDTQYF
TGTGCCAGCAGCCAACCCCGACAGGGGGATACGCAGTATTTT
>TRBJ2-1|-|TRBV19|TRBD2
CASSRRLAGGYNEQFF
TGTGCCAGTAGTAGGAGACTAGCGGGTGGATACAATGAGCAGTTCTTC
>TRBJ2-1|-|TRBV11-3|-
CASSLETGRGNEQFF
TGTGCCAGCAGCTTAGAAACGGGCCGGGGGAATGAGCAGTTCTTC
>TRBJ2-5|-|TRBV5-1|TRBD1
CASSRQGAKQETQYF
TGCGCCAGCAGCCGACAGGGGGCGAAACAAGAGACCCAGTACTTC
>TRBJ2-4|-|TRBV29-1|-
CSVVQENIQYF
TGCAGCGTAGTTCAGGAAAACATTCAGTACTTC
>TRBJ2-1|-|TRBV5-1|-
CASSAGQTPSNEQFF
TGCGCCAGCAGCGCGGGACAGACCCCATCCAATGAGCAGTTCTTC
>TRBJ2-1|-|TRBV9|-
CASSVRGDNEQFF
TGTGCCAGCAGCGTACGCGGGGACAATGAGCAGTTCTTC
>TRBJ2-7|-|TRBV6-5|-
CASTAEGGGFEQYF
TGTGCCAGCACCGCCGAAGGTGGAGGGTTCGAGCAGTACTTC
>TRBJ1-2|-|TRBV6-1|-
CASSEAEAANYGYTF
TGTGCCAGCAGTGAAGCGGAGGCAGCGAACTATGGCTACACCTTC
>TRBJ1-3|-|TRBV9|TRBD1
CASAISDRGSGNTIYF
TGTGCCAGCGCCATCTCGGACAGGGGCTCTGGAAACACCATATATTTT
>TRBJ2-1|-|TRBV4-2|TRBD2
CASSQDRDTSGTYNEQFF
TGTGCCAGCAGCCAAGATCGGGACACTAGCGGTACCTACAATGAGCAGTTCTTC
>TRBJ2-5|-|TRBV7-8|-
CASRRRTETQYF
TGTGCCAGCAGAAGGAGGACCGAGACCCAGTACTTC
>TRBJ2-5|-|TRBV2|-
CASSEEGHKYF
TGTGCCAGCAGTGAAGAGGGGCACAAGTACTTC
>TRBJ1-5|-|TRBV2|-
CASSERSGGQPQHF
TGTGCCAGCAGTGAGCGTTCGGGGGGTCAGCCCCAGCATTTT
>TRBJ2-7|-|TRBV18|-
CASSPGGRIYEQYF
TGTGCCAGCTCACCAGGAGGCCGGATCTACGAGCAGTACTTC
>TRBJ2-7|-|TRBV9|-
CASSVAGSYEQYF
TGTGCCAGCAGCGTAGCGGGATCCTACGAGCAGTACTTC
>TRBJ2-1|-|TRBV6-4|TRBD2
CASSAELAASYNEQFF
TGTGCCAGCAGTGCCGAACTAGCGGCCTCCTACAATGAGCAGTTCTTC
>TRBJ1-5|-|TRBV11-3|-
CASSFPRGGEQPQHF
TGTGCCAGCAGCTTCCCCCGGGGGGGTGAGCAGCCCCAGCATTTT
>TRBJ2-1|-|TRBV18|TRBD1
CASSPRQGRTRQYNEQFF
TGTGCCAGCTCACCGCGACAGGGGAGAACGCGGCAGTACAATGAGCAGTTCTTC